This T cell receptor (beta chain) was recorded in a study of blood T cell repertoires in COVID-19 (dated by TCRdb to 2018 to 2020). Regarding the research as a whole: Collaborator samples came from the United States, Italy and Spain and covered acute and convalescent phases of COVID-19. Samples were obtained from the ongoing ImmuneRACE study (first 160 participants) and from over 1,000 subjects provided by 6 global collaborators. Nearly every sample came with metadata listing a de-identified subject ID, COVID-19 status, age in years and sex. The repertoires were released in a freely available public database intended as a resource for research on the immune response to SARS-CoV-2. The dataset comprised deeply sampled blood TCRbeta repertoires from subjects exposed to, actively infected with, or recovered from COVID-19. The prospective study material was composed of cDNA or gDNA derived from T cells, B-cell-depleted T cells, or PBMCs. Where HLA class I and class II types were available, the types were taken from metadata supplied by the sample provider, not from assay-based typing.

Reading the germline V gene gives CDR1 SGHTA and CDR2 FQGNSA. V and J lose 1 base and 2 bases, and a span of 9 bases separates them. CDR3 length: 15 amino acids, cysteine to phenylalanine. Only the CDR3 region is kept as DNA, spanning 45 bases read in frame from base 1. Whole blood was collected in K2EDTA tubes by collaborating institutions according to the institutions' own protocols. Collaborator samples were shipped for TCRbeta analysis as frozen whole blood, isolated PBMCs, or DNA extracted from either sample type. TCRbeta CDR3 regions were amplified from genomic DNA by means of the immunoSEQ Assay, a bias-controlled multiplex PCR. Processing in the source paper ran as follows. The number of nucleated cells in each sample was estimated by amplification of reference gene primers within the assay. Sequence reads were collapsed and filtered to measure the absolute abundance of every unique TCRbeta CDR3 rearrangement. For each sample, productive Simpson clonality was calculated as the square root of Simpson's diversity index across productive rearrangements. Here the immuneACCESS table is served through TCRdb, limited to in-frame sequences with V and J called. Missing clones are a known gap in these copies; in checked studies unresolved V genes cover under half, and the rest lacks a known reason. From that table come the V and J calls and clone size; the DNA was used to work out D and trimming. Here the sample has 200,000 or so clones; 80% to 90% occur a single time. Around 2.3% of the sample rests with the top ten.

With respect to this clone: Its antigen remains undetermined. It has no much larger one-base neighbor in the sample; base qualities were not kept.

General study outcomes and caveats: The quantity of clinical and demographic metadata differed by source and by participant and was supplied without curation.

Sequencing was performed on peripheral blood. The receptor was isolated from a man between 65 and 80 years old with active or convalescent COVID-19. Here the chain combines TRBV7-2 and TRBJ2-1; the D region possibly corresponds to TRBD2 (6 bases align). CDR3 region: CASSLDGRPYNEQFF. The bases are TGTGCCAGCAGCTTAGACGGGAGACCCTACAATGAGCAGTTCTTC.